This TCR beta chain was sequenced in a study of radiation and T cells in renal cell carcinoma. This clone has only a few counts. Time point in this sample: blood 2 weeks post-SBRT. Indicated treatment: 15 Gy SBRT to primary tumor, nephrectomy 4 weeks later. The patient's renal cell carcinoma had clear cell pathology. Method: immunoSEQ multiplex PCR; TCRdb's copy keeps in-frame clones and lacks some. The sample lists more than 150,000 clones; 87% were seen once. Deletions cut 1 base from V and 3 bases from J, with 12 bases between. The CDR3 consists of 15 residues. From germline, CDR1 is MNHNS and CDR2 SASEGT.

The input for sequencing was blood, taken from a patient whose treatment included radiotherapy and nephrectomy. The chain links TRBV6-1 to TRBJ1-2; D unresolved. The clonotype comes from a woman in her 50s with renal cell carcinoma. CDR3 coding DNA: TGTGCCAGCAGTGAAGGGTCACGCGCCGACTATGGCTACACCTTC. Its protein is CASSEGSRADYGYTF.